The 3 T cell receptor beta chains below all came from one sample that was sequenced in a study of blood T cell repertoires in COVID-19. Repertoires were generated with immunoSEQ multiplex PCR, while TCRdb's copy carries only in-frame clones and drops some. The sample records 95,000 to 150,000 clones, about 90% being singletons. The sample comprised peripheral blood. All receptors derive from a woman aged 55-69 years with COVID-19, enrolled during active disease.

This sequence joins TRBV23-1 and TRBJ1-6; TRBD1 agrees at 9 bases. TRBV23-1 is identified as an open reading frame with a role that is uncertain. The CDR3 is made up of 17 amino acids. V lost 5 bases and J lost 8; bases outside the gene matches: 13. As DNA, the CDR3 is TGCGCCAGCAGTAACCGGTCGGACAGGGGCCGGGATTCACCCCTCCACTTT. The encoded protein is CASSNRSDRGRDSPLHF.

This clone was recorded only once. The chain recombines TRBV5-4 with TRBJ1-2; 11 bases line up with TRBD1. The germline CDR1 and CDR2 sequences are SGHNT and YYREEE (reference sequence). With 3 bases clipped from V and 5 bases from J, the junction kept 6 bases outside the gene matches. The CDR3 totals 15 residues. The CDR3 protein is CASSSTGQGAYGYTF. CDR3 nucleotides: TGTGCCAGCAGCTCGACTGGACAGGGGGCGTATGGCTACACCTTC.

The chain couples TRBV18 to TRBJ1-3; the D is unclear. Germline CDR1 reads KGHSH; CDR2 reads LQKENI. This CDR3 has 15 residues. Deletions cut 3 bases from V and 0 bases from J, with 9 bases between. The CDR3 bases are TGTGCCAGCTCACCCGGCGGCAGCTCTGGAAACACCATATATTTT. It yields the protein CASSPGGSSGNTIYF.